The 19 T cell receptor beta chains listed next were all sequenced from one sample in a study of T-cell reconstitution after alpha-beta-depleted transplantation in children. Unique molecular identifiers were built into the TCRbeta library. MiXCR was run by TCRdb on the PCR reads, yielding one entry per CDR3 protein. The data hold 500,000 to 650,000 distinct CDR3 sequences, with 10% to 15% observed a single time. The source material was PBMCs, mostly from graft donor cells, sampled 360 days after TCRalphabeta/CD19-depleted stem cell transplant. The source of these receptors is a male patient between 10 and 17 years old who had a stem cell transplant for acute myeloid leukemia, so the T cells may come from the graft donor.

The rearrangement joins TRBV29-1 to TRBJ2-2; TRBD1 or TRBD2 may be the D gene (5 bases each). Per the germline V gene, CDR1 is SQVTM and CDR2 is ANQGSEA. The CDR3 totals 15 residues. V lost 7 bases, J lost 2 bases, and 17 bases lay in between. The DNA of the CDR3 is TGCAGCGCCCGGGACGCAGGGATAAACACCGGGGAGCTGTTTTTT. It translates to CSARDAGINTGELFF.

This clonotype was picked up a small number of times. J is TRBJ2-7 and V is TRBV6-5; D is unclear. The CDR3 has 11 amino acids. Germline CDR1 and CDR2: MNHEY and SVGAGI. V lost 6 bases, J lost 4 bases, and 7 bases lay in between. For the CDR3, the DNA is TGTGCCAGCAGACACAAGTACGAGCAGTACTTC. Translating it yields CASRHKYEQYF.

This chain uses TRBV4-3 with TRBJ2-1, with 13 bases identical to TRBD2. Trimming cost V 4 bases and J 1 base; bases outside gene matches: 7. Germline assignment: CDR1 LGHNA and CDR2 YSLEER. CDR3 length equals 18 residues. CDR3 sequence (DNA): TGCGCCAGCAGCCCCCGACTAGCGGGAGGAGGGTCCTACAATGAGCAGTTCTTC. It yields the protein CASSPRLAGGGSYNEQFF.

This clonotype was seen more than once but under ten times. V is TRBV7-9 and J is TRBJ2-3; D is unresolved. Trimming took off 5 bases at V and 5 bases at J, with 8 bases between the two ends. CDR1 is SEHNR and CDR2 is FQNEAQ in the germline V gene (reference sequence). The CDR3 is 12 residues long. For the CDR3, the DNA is TGTGCCAGCAGCCCGCAATTAGATACGCAGTATTTT. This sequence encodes CASSPQLDTQYF.

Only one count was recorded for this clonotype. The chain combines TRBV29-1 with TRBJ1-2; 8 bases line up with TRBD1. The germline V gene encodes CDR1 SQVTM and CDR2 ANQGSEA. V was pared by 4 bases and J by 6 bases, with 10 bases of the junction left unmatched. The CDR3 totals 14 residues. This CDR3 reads CSVVGQGGRDGYTF. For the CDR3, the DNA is TGCAGCGTTGTTGGACAGGGAGGAAGAGATGGCTACACCTTC.

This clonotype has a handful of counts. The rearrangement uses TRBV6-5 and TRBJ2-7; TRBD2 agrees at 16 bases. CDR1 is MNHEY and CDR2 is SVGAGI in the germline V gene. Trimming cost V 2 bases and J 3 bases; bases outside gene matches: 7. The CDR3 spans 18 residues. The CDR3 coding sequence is TGTGCCAGCAGTTACACGGGACTAGCGGGGGGGCCCCACTACGAGCAGTACGTC. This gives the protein CASSYTGLAGGPHYEQYV.

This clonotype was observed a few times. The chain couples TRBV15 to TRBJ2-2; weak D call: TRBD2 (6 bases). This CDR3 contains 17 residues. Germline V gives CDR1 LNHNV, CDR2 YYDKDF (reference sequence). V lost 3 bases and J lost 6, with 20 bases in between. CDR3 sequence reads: CATSSPYGGPYAGELFF. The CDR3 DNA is TGTGCCACCAGCAGTCCCTACGGGGGACCATATGCCGGGGAGCTGTTTTTT.

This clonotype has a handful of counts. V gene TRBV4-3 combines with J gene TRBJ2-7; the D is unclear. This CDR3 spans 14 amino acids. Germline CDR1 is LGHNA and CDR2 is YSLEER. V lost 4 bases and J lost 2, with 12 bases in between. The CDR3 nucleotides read TGCGCCAGCAGCCTTTGGACGGCCCCCTACGAGCAGTACTTC. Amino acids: CASSLWTAPYEQYF.

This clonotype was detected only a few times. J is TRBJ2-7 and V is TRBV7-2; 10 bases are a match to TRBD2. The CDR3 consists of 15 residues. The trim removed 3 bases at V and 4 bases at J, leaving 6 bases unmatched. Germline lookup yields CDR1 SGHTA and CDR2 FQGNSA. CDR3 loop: CASSFSGRSIYEQYF. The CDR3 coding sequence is TGTGCCAGCAGCTTTAGCGGGAGGTCAATATACGAGCAGTACTTC.

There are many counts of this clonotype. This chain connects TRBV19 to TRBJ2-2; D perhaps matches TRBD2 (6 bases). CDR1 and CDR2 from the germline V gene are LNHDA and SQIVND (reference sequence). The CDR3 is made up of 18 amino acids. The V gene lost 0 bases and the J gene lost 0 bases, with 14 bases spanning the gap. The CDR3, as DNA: TGTGCCAGTAGTATAGATAAGGGAGGTCTACCGAACACCGGGGAGCTGTTTTTT. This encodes CASSIDKGGLPNTGELFF.

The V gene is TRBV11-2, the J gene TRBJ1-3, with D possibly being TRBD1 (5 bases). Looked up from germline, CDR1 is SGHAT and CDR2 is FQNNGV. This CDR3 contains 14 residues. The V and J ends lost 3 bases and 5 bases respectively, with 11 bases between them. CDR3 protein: CASSFYGTRNTIYF. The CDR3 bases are TGTGCCAGCAGCTTCTACGGGACCAGAAACACCATATATTTT.

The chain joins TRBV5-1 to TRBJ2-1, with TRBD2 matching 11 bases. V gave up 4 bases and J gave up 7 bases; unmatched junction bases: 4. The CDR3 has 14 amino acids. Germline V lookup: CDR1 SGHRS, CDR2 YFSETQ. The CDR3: CASSLRTSGNEQFF. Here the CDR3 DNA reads TGCGCCAGCAGCCTTCGGACTAGCGGGAATGAGCAGTTCTTC.

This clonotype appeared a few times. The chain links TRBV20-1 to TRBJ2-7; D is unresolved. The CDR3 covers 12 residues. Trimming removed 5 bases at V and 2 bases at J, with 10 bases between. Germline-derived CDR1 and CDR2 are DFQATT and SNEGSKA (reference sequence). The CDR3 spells CSAPSNPYEQYF. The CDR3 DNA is TGCAGTGCTCCCTCTAATCCCTACGAGCAGTACTTC.

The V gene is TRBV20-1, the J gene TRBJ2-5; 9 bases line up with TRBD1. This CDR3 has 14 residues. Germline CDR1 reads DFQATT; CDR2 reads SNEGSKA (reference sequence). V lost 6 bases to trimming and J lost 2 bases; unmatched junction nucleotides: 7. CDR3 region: CSAHGTGKQETQYF. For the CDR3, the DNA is TGCAGTGCCCACGGGACAGGGAAACAAGAGACCCAGTACTTC.

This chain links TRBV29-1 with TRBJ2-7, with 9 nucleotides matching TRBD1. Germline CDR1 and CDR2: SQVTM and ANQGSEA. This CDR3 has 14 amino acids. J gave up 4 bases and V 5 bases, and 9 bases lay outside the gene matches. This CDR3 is CSVQAWGQGYEQYF. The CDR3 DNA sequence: TGCAGCGTTCAAGCCTGGGGACAGGGTTACGAGCAGTACTTC.

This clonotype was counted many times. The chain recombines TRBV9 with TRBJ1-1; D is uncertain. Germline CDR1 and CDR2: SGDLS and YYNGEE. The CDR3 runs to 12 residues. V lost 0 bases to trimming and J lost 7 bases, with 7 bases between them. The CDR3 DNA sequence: TGTGCCAGCAGCGTAGTTGTGGGTGAAGCTTTCTTT. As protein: CASSVVVGEAFF.

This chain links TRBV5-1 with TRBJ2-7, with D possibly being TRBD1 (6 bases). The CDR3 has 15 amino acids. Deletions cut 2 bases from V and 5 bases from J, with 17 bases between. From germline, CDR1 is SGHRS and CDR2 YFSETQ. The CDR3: CASSFPGTMRHEQYF. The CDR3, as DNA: TGCGCCAGCAGCTTTCCCGGGACAATGAGACACGAGCAGTACTTC.

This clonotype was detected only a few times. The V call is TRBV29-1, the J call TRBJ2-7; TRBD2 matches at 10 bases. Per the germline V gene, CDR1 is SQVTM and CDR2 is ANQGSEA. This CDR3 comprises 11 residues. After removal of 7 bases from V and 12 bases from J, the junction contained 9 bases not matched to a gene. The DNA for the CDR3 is TGCAGCGCCCGACTAGCGGGTCTGGTGTACTTC. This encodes CSARLAGLVYF.

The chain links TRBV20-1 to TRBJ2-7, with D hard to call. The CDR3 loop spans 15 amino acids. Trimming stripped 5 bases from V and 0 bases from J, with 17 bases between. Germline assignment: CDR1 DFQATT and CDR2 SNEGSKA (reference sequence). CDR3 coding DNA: TGCAGTGCTGGACCCCACCCAAGATTCTCCTACGAGCAGTACTTC. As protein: CSAGPHPRFSYEQYF.